These 32 T cell receptor beta chains were all obtained from the same sample, sequenced in a study of post-analysis software for immune sequencing data. The TCR beta cDNA libraries carried unique molecular identifiers. TCRdb independently ran MiXCR on the PCR reads; one entry per CDR3 protein. The sample yields approximately 400,000 distinct CDR3 sequences, less than 40% seen once. The antigens for these receptors are not known. Findings and caveats of the study: There were five TRBV segments more frequent in patients than controls, and TRBV5-6, TRBV5-1 and TRBV20-1 were among them.

The sequenced sample was blood. These receptors were obtained from a girl aged 10-17 years with multiple sclerosis.

This clonotype was observed a handful of times. The chain couples TRBV7-8 to TRBJ1-5, with TRBD1 as a possible D gene (6 bases). The CDR3 is 15 residues long. V shed 4 bases and J shed 7 bases, with 17 bases lying between them. Germline values: CDR1 SGHVS, CDR2 FQNEAQ. CDR3 in DNA: TGTGCCAGCAGCTCCTCGGGGGGCGTGAGGCAGCCCCAGCATTTT. Protein sequence: CASSSSGGVRQPQHF.

This clonotype has just a few counts. The chain recombines TRBV3-1 with TRBJ2-7; D perhaps matches TRBD1 (6 bases). The CDR3 loop spans 16 amino acids. Between the trimmed V and J ends, which lost 1 base and 3 bases, there was a span of 16 bases. The germline gives CDR1 LGHDT, CDR2 YNNKEL (reference sequence). The CDR3 bases are TGTGCCAGCAGCCAAGGCCCTTCGGGACAAATCTACGAGCAGTACTTC. Its protein is CASSQGPSGQIYEQYF.

This clonotype was counted only a few times. The chain recombines TRBV4-3 with TRBJ2-3; 9 nucleotides align to TRBD2. The junction had 5 bases not matched to a gene; V was cut back by 0 bases and J by 1 base. This CDR3 is built from 17 residues. Germline V lookup: CDR1 LGHNA, CDR2 YSLEER. The CDR3 nucleotides read TGCGCCAGCAGCCAAGATAAGGCGGGGGGGGGCACAGATACGCAGTATTTT. This codes for CASSQDKAGGGTDTQYF.

This clonotype was picked up a small number of times. The V call is TRBV20-1, the J call TRBJ1-2, with D unclear. V lost 6 bases and J lost 8, with 16 bases in between. Germline assignment: CDR1 DFQATT and CDR2 SNEGSKA (reference sequence). The CDR3 sequence is 12 residues long. In DNA, the CDR3 is TGCAGTGCCCAGCCGGGGATTCGGGGCTACACCTTC. As protein: CSAQPGIRGYTF.

This clonotype has just a few counts. The chain carries TRBV12-3 or TRBV12-4 and TRBJ2-1, with TRBD1 identical over 11 bases. The CDR3 totals 15 residues. V shed 6 bases and J 6 bases; nucleotides not matched to a gene: 7. CDR3 region: CASSAIGQGANEQFF. The CDR3 nucleotides read TGTGCCAGCAGCGCGATCGGACAGGGGGCCAATGAGCAGTTCTTC.

This chain uses TRBV12-3 or TRBV12-4 with TRBJ2-2; weak D call: TRBD1 (6 bases). CDR3 size: 11 residues. Trimming pared 4 bases from V and 10 bases from J, leaving 7 bases between. In nucleotides, the CDR3 is TGTGCCAGCAGTTACAGGGAGGAGCTGTTTTTT. This translates into CASSYREELFF.

Comments on this clonotype: The conserved closing phenylalanine or tryptophan is absent in this CDR3, likely reflecting a read error. The chain has TRBV4-1 and TRBJ1-1; no firm D call. V was clipped by 4 bases and J by 4 bases, with 7 bases between them. The CDR3 is 12 residues long. Per germline, CDR1 MGHRA and CDR2 YSYEKL. CDR3 coding DNA: TGCGCCAGCAGCCTTTGGGTCACTGAAGCTTTCTTG. Its protein is CASSLWVTEAFL.

The genes are TRBV12-3 or TRBV12-4 and TRBJ2-3; D unresolved. Trimming cost V 3 bases and J 2 bases, with 12 bases left between them. The length of the CDR3 is 15 residues. The CDR3 DNA reads TGTGCCAGCAGTTTTGATGCGCGGCTCACAGATACGCAGTATTTT. It encodes CASSFDARLTDTQYF.

This clonotype has just a few counts. The rearrangement links TRBV12-3 or TRBV12-4 to TRBJ1-5; D ambiguous. Trimming stripped 6 bases from V and 7 bases from J, with 7 bases between. This CDR3 region has 11 residues. The CDR3 DNA sequence: TGTGCCAGCAGCGTAGGGCAGCCCCAGCATTTT. Translated: CASSVGQPQHF.

This chain links TRBV29-1 with TRBJ2-5, with 7 bases that match TRBD2. CDR1 is SQVTM, CDR2 ANQGSEA, per germline. This CDR3 comprises 12 residues. V shed 8 bases and J 2 bases; nucleotides not matched to a gene: 5. The CDR3 DNA follows: TGCAGCATCACTAGCGAACAAGAGACCCAGTACTTC. Amino acid sequence: CSITSEQETQYF. The entire variable domain, with the rest obtained from reference TRBV29-1 and TRBJ2-5, is as follows: SAVISQKPSRDICQRGTSLTIQCQVDSQVTMMFWYRQQPGQSLTLIATANQGSEATYESGFVIDKFPISRPNLTFSTLTVSNMSPEDSSIYLCSITSEQETQYFGPGTRLLVL.

This clonotype appeared a few times. The rearrangement uses TRBV9 and TRBJ2-3; tentatively, D is TRBD1 or TRBD2 (5 bases each). Germline V gene data show CDR1 as SGDLS and CDR2 as YYNGEE. The CDR3 is 16 residues long. V was shortened by 3 bases and J by 4 bases, with 18 bases between the two germline ends. Here the CDR3 DNA reads TGTGCCAGCAGCGAGTCCCCGAGGGGTCGGGCAGATACGCAGTATTTT. It is translated as CASSESPRGRADTQYF.

The rearrangement uses TRBV20-1 and TRBJ1-6; 7 bases agree with TRBD1. The CDR3 is made up of 16 amino acids. V shed 5 bases, J shed 5 bases, and the junction held 12 bases outside the gene matches. Per germline, CDR1 DFQATT and CDR2 SNEGSKA (reference sequence). The CDR3 protein is CSASQTGTANNSPLHF. In DNA form, the CDR3 reads TGCAGTGCTTCCCAGACCGGGACAGCTAATAATTCACCCCTCCACTTT.

This clonotype was counted a few times. The chain joins TRBV7-2 to TRBJ2-5; D perhaps matches TRBD2 (6 bases). Deletions cut 0 bases from V and 5 bases from J, with 13 bases between. Germline lookup yields CDR1 SGHTA and CDR2 FQGNSA. The CDR3 is 15 amino acids. CDR3 protein: CASSLAHSGRETQYF. The CDR3 nucleotides read TGTGCCAGCAGCTTAGCCCATAGCGGCCGGGAGACCCAGTACTTC.

The chain is built from TRBV20-1 and TRBJ2-5, with TRBD2 matching over 7 bases. V lost 3 bases and J lost 11; bases outside the gene matches: 15. This CDR3 is built from 14 residues. In germline, CDR1 is DFQATT, CDR2 SNEGSKA (reference sequence). The CDR3 bases are TGCAGTGCTAGGGGTCCTGGGAAGGGAGGGGAGCAGTACTTC. Translated, it gives CSARGPGKGGEQYF.

About this clonotype: This may be a read error, as it is one base from a much larger clone. The genes are TRBV6-2 or TRBV6-3 and TRBJ1-2; D is possibly TRBD1 (5 bases). The CDR3 loop spans 12 amino acids. CDR1 MNHEY and CDR2 SVGEGT come from the germline V gene. CDR3 in DNA: TGTGCCGGCAGAGACAGTAACTATGGCTACACCTTC. Encoded protein: CAGRDSNYGYTF.

V gene TRBV4-1 combines with J gene TRBJ2-7, with TRBD1 matching 8 bases. CDR1 MGHRA and CDR2 YSYEKL come from the germline V gene. The CDR3 extends over 16 amino acids. After removal of 2 bases from V and 3 bases from J, the junction contained 9 bases not matched to a gene. CDR3 coding DNA: TGCGCCAGCAGCCAAACCCTTGGACAGGGAGGCTACGAGCAGTACTTC. Its translation: CASSQTLGQGGYEQYF.

In its sample, this clonotype was seen once. This chain links TRBV27 with TRBJ1-5; 10 bases match TRBD1. The V gene's germline CDR1 is MNHEY and CDR2 SMNVEV (reference sequence). Trimming at V came to 8 bases and at J to 2 bases, leaving 6 bases not matched to a gene. The CDR3 is made up of 15 amino acids. The CDR3: CASGPGTGGNQPQHF. CDR3 nucleotides: TGTGCCAGCGGTCCCGGGACAGGGGGCAATCAGCCCCAGCATTTT.

This clonotype showed up just a few times. The chain employs TRBV4-3 and TRBJ1-2; perhaps TRBD1 as D (6 bases). The germline gives CDR1 LGHNA, CDR2 YSLEER. The ends were cut back, 0 bases at V and 4 bases at J, with 15 bases in the middle. The CDR3 has 16 residues. The CDR3 protein is CASSQDSGGGSYGYTF. The CDR3 region has the DNA TGCGCCAGCAGCCAAGATAGCGGGGGGGGCTCCTATGGCTACACCTTC.

As concerns this clonotype: The junction does not match germline at one end; this may be a read error. The chain links TRBV12-3 or TRBV12-4 to TRBJ2-3; D is perhaps TRBD2 (6 bases). The CDR3 runs 11 residues. For the CDR3, the DNA is TGTGCCAGCAGGTTAGCGGACCTTCCGTATTTT. Protein product: CASRLADLPYF.

There are a few counts of this clonotype. This chain joins TRBV12-3 or TRBV12-4 and TRBJ2-1, with a weak D call TRBD1 (5 bases). This CDR3 region has 13 residues. V was clipped by 7 bases and J by 7 bases, with 14 bases between them. The CDR3 bases are TGTGCCAGCACCCAGCAGGGTTTTAATGAGCAGTTCTTC. Its translation: CASTQQGFNEQFF.

This chain links TRBV12-3 or TRBV12-4 with TRBJ2-7; D not resolved. This CDR3 has 14 amino acids. The V end was cut by 2 bases, the J end by 5 bases, with 13 bases between. As DNA, the CDR3 is TGTGCCAGCAGTTTACATCCCACGGCGAACGAGCAGTACTTC. This gives the protein CASSLHPTANEQYF.

The rearrangement links TRBV9 to TRBJ2-5; TRBD1 matches at 7 bases. The J call may be faulty, since TRBJ2-7 better matches the DNA end. Germline V gives CDR1 SGDLS, CDR2 YYNGEE. The CDR3 has 13 amino acids. Here the CDR3 reads CASSVGDSYEQYF. The DNA for the CDR3 is TGTGCCAGCAGCGTTGGGGACAGCTACGAGCAGTACTTC.

This clonotype was counted a few times. This chain uses TRBV29-1 with TRBJ2-7; D gene unclear. The CDR3 spans 11 residues. Germline-derived CDR1 and CDR2 are SQVTM and ANQGSEA. The V end was cut by 6 bases, the J end by 3 bases, with 9 bases between. CDR3 bases: TGCAGCGTCCCCGACGGCTACGAGCAGTACTTC. Protein sequence: CSVPDGYEQYF.

The J gene is TRBJ2-7, the V gene TRBV10-3; weak D call: TRBD1 (6 bases). Germline assignment: CDR1 ENHRY and CDR2 SYGVKD. The germline V and J ends were trimmed by 5 bases and 2 bases, with 19 bases remaining between them. The CDR3 is 16 residues long. The CDR3 sequence is CAISRTDDIETYEQYF. The CDR3 DNA sequence: TGTGCCATCAGTAGGACAGACGATATAGAAACCTACGAGCAGTACTTC.

This clonotype was seen more than once but under ten times. The V call is TRBV4-3, the J call TRBJ1-5, with D perhaps TRBD1 (5 bases). CDR1 and CDR2 from the germline V gene are LGHNA and YSLEER. Deletions cut 2 bases from V and 6 bases from J, with 11 bases between. CDR3 size: 14 residues. The CDR3 reads CASSQLQGGQPQHF. The CDR3 region has the DNA TGCGCCAGCAGCCAATTGCAGGGAGGTCAGCCCCAGCATTTT.

The chain has TRBV11-1 and TRBJ2-1; D may correspond to TRBD1 or TRBD2 (6 bases each). The length of the CDR3 is 13 residues. CDR1 and CDR2 from the germline V gene are SGHAT and FQDESV (reference sequence). V dropped 9 bases and J dropped 3 bases, with 12 bases sitting between them. The chain's CDR3 is CASQGGNYNEQFF. The CDR3 nucleotides are TGTGCCAGTCAAGGGGGGAACTACAATGAGCAGTTCTTC.

This clonotype occurred once. The chain links TRBV6-6 to TRBJ1-4; 7 nucleotides agree with TRBD1. The CDR3 spans 15 residues. Losses at the gene ends were 4 bases for V and 7 bases for J; bases not matched to a gene: 9. Germline-derived CDR1 and CDR2 are MNHNY and SVGAGI (reference sequence). The CDR3 sequence is CASSSTGANPEKLFF. The CDR3 region has the DNA TGTGCCAGCAGTTCTACAGGGGCGAACCCTGAAAAACTGTTTTTT.

The CDR3: CASSLLDSEEQYF. DNA for the CDR3: TGTGCCAGCAGCCTACTCGACTCTGAAGAGCAGTACTTC. The chain couples TRBV14 to TRBJ2-7; D uncertain. This CDR3 contains 13 residues. Per the germline V gene, CDR1 is SGHDN and CDR2 is FVKESK. V lost 4 bases and J 7 bases, leaving 14 bases between the germline ends.

This clonotype was counted between two and nine times. The chain uses TRBV7-8 and TRBJ1-1; D is undetermined. V gave up 0 bases and J gave up 1 base, with 9 bases separating them. Germline lookup yields CDR1 SGHVS and CDR2 FQNEAQ. The CDR3 has 15 residues. CDR3 region: CASSLADGKNTEAFF. The CDR3 nucleotides read TGTGCCAGCAGCTTAGCGGACGGAAAGAACACTGAAGCTTTCTTT. Filled out from reference TRBV7-8 and TRBJ1-1, the complete variable domain reads GAGVSQSPRYKVAKRGQDVALRCDPISGHVSLFWYQQALGQGPEFLTYFQNEAQLDKSGLPSDRFFAERPEGSVSTLKIQRTQQEDSAVYLCASSLADGKNTEAFFGQGTRLTVV.

This clonotype was detected once. The chain uses TRBV9 and TRBJ2-4, with D possibly TRBD2 on 6 matching bases. The end of the DNA aligns better with TRBJ2-7, so the J call may be wrong. Germline V gene data show CDR1 as SGDLS and CDR2 as YYNGEE. The CDR3 extends over 14 amino acids. CDR3 sequence reads: CASSIQSGGGEQYF. CDR3 bases: TGTGCCAGCAGCATACAATCTGGGGGAGGCGAGCAGTACTTC.

In this sample, this clonotype turned up many times. This chain connects TRBV3-1 to TRBJ2-7, with D unresolved. CDR1 and CDR2 (germline): LGHDT, YNNKEL (reference sequence). There are 14 residues in the CDR3. V lost 1 base, J lost 0 bases, and 7 bases lay in between. This chain's CDR3 is CASSQGPGSYEQYF. The CDR3, as DNA: TGTGCCAGCAGCCAAGGACCGGGCTCCTACGAGCAGTACTTC.

The gene calls are TRBV7-2 and TRBJ1-4, with D possibly TRBD1 on 6 matching bases. This CDR3 is 16 amino acids long. V was cut by 4 bases and J by 5 bases, with 17 bases left in between. CDR1 and CDR2 from the germline V gene are SGHTA and FQGNSA. CDR3 loop: CASSSTTGAVNEKLFF. The CDR3 DNA reads as TGTGCCAGCAGCTCCACAACGGGGGCTGTGAATGAAAAACTGTTTTTT.